The table lists the clone carrying this T cell receptor beta chain with many counts. The sample originates from a study of read filtering for tumor transcriptome and immune sequencing. At the level of the study: Fewer than ten patients were R-ISS I, approximately 15 were R-ISS II, 6 or 7 were R-ISS III. TCR-mapped reads were about 4.05 to 11 million with IR-seq versus roughly 75 to 1,300 with RNA-seq.

From around 0.4 ug of RNA, a library with molecular barcoded alpha/delta and beta/gamma adaptors was made. TCRdb recomputed calls from the reads with MiXCR, one row per CDR3 protein. The data show about 86,000 distinct CDR3 sequences, with about 12% seen just once and about 16% held by the top ten. Every patient had bone marrow sampled while the disease was active. The sequencing sample was made of a population of CD138-negative cells sorted from bone marrow. This clonotype originated in a donor aged 40 or older with multiple myeloma.

The CDR3 region is CSAREASGGGDTQYF. The DNA for the CDR3 is TGCAGTGCTAGAGAAGCTAGCGGGGGTGGAGATACGCAGTATTTT. The V and J genes are TRBV20-1 and TRBJ2-3; 10 positions match TRBD2. The CDR3 totals 15 residues. The ends lost 0 bases at V and 5 bases at J; junction bases unmatched: 5. The germline CDR1 and CDR2 sequences are DFQATT and SNEGSKA (reference sequence).